The T cell receptor beta chain under discussion was sequenced for a study of OX40 agonist ivuxolimab in advanced cancers. Whole-study results and caveats: Dose levels from 0.1 to 3.0 mg/kg saw CD4+ and CD8+ blood T cells expand clonally by week 6.

Regarding this clone: Its antigen is currently unknown.

V dropped 0 bases and J dropped 4; count of bases not matched to a gene: 9. The CDR3 covers 17 residues. The germline V gene has CDR1 SQVTM and CDR2 ANQGSEA. TCRdb's copy holds only in-frame clones and misses some; the assay was immunoSEQ multiplex PCR. The sample has 50,000 to 65,000 clones, around 90% seen once; the top ten hold roughly 25%. The chain carries TRBV29-1 and TRBJ2-3, with 11 bases identical to TRBD2. Sequences were derived from CD4+ or CD8+ T cells sorted from blood, sampled in a trial of the OX40 agonist ivuxolimab. This clonotype was obtained from an adult with an advanced solid tumor such as melanoma, head and neck, liver or kidney cancer. For the CDR3, the DNA is TGCAGCGTTGAAGATAGGGTAGCGGGAGGGCCAGCAGATACGCAGTATTTT. Its translation is CSVEDRVAGGPADTQYF.